This T cell receptor beta chain was found in a study of memory CD4+ T cells and cytomegalovirus serostatus. Study summary: Healthy Belgian adult donors included roughly ten CMV-positive and approximately 25 CMV-negative people.

Trimming removed 2 bases at V and 0 bases at J, with 11 bases between. CDR1 and CDR2 (germline): SNHLY, FYNNEI. CDR3 length equals 15 residues. Repertoires were generated with immunoSEQ multiplex PCR, while TCRdb's copy carries only in-frame clones and drops some. The data contain approximately 92,000 clones, 80% of them singletons. The sort gate was single viable CD3+CD4+CD8-CD45RO+ cells for memory CD4+ T cells. The TCR comes from an adult in good health and CMV-seropositive. The sample consisted of memory CD4+ T cells from blood. This chain connects TRBV2 to TRBJ2-7; no firm D call. The CDR3 DNA reads as TGTGCCAGCAGTGAACAGGAAACAATCTCCTACGAGCAGTACTTC. Its translation is CASSEQETISYEQYF.